What follows is one T cell receptor beta chain and its context. This clonotype was seen a handful of times. Its antigen is unknown. Within one base of it there is no much larger clone, and no base qualities were kept. V drops 3 bases and J drops 1 base, leaving 9 bases in between. The CDR3, from cysteine to phenylalanine, totals 14 residues. The read is trimmed to its CDR3 DNA, 42 bases read in frame from base 1. The germline V gene yields MDHEN for CDR1 and SYDVKM for CDR2. The data belong to a study of T cells of healthy individuals (dated by TCRdb to 2016 to 2018). Library generation was performed with 5' RACE. Sequencing took place on an Illumina MiSeq. Through fastp at Q25 and MiXCR, TCRdb rebuilt clones from the public reads, retaining in-frame beta chains. Here each entry gathers all rows of one CDR3 protein and keeps the most common genes and DNA. The sample table shows about 96,000 distinct CDR3 sequences, and roughly a sixth are seen once. The ten largest make up around 6.5% of the sample.

This TCR came from a human donor in good health. The rearranged chain carries TRBV28 and TRBJ1-2; the D gene identity is not certain. The DNA reads TGTGCCAGCAGTTTCGGCCAGCTTAACTATGGCTACACCTTC. The translation is CASSFGQLNYGYTF.